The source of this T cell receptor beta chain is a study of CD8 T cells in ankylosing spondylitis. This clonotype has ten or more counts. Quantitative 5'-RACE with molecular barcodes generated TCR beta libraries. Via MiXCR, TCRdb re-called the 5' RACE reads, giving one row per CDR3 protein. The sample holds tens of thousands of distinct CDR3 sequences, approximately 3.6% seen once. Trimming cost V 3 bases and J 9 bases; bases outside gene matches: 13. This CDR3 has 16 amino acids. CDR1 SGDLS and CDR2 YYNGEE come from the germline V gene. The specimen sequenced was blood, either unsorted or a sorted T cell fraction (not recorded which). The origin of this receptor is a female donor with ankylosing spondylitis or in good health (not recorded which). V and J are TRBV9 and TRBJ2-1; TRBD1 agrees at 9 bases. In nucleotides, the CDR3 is TGTGCCAGCAGCGGACGAGGGGACAGGGTTGTAGGTGAGCAGTTCTTC. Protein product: CASSGRGDRVVGEQFF.